This entry lists 30 T cell receptor beta chains sequenced from one sample in a study of T cell responses to AZD1222 COVID-19 vaccine (dated by TCRdb to the early 2020s). Library creation used the immunoSEQ multiplex PCR assay. TCRdb provides this immuneACCESS table in a form limited to in-frame rearrangements. Some clones are lacking; in checked studies, under half of them reflect an unresolved V gene, and why the rest are absent is not known. Within this sample are around 140,000 clones, with approximately 86% of them counted one time only. Clones ranked in the top ten supply approximately 5% of the sample. The intended sense of this specimen's time point label: about 28 days (+/-7) after the second vaccine dose. This material consisted of peripheral blood, taken 28 days after the second AZD1222 dose. The receptors originated from an adult who received the AZD1222 COVID-19 vaccine.

The chain has TRBV6-5 and TRBJ2-3; D call uncertain. The CDR3 is 11 amino acids. The V end lost 6 bases, the J end lost 6 bases, and 7 bases lay between the germline ends. Germline V CDR1 and CDR2: MNHEY, SVGAGI. CDR3 amino acids: CASSLEDTQYF. In DNA, the CDR3 is TGTGCCAGCAGCCTAGAGGATACGCAGTATTTT.

This chain connects TRBV9 to TRBJ2-2; perhaps TRBD1 as D (5 bases). Germline assignment: CDR1 SGDLS and CDR2 YYNGEE. The length of the CDR3 is 16 residues. V dropped 2 bases and J dropped 6 bases, with 17 bases sitting between them. CDR3 bases: TGTGCCAGCAGCGTCCTCGGGCAGGGTGGTTCCGGGGAGCTGTTTTTT. Amino acids: CASSVLGQGGSGELFF.

The V and J genes are TRBV19 and TRBJ2-1; D perhaps matches TRBD2 (6 bases). CDR3 length: 15 amino acids. The V end lost 3 bases, the J end lost 8 bases, and 17 bases lay between the germline ends. The germline V gene encodes CDR1 LNHDA and CDR2 SQIVND (reference sequence). Written as DNA, the CDR3 is TGTGCCAGTAGTATTGCGGGGACTGGGCTTTATGAGCAGTTCTTC. This encodes CASSIAGTGLYEQFF.

This chain links TRBV13 with TRBJ1-1; tentatively, D is TRBD1 (6 bases). The germline V gene has CDR1 PRHDT and CDR2 FYEKMQ (reference sequence). V was pared by 8 bases and J by 3 bases, with 16 bases between. The CDR3 totals 14 residues. CDR3 amino acids: CASRERGGDTEAFF. The CDR3 DNA is TGTGCCAGCCGCGAGAGGGGGGGGGACACTGAAGCTTTCTTT.

V and J are TRBV19 and TRBJ2-7; D tentatively reads TRBD1 or TRBD2 (6 bases each). CDR3 size: 15 residues. The germline V and J ends were trimmed by 7 bases and 3 bases, with 19 bases remaining between them. Germline V gene lookup returns CDR1 LNHDA and CDR2 SQIVND (reference sequence). Written as DNA, the CDR3 is TGTGCCAGTAACCCGACCGGGGGCAAGGGCTACGAGCAGTACTTC. It translates to CASNPTGGKGYEQYF.

The chain couples TRBV10-3 to TRBJ2-5; the D call may be TRBD1 or TRBD2 (5 bases each). This CDR3 spans 13 amino acids. Looked up from germline, CDR1 is ENHRY and CDR2 is SYGVKD. Trimming shortened V by 8 bases and J by 5 bases, and 15 bases separated the two germline ends. The CDR3 reads CAIARDARETQYF. CDR3 coding DNA: TGTGCCATCGCCAGGGACGCGAGGGAGACCCAGTACTTC.

The chain is built from TRBV29-1 and TRBJ1-4; D call uncertain. This CDR3 region has 13 residues. Germline V lookup: CDR1 SQVTM, CDR2 ANQGSEA. The V gene lost 5 bases and the J gene lost 3 bases, with 10 bases spanning the gap. The DNA for the CDR3 is TGCAGCGTTCGGGGAGGGTCTAATGAAAAACTGTTTTTT. Protein sequence: CSVRGGSNEKLFF.

The rearrangement joins TRBV18 to TRBJ2-3; D is perhaps TRBD2 (6 bases). Trimming shortened V by 8 bases and J by 2 bases, and 14 bases separated the two germline ends. This CDR3 comprises 14 residues. Germline CDR1 and CDR2: KGHSH and LQKENI. This chain's CDR3 is CASARGADTDTQYF. The DNA for the CDR3 is TGTGCCAGCGCTCGCGGGGCAGACACAGATACGCAGTATTTT. Drawing the rest from reference TRBV18 and TRBJ2-3, the complete variable domain is NAGVMQNPRHLVRRRGQEARLRCSPMKGHSHVYWYRQLPEEGLKFMVYLQKENIIDESGMPKERFSAEFPKEGPSILRIQQVVRGDSAAYFCASARGADTDTQYFGPGTRLTVL.

The V call is TRBV9, the J call TRBJ2-7; TRBD1 is a possible D gene (6 bases). Trimming removed 3 bases at V and 2 bases at J, with 15 bases between. The CDR3 is 15 amino acids. CDR1 and CDR2 (germline): SGDLS, YYNGEE. This CDR3 is CASSGVQGGPYEQYF. The CDR3 DNA is TGTGCCAGCAGCGGAGTACAGGGCGGGCCCTACGAGCAGTACTTC.

V usage is TRBV7-2 and J usage is TRBJ1-1; D gene unclear. V shed 5 bases and J shed 4 bases, with 11 bases lying between them. The CDR3 is 13 residues long. Germline V gene sequence: CDR1 SGHTA, CDR2 FQGNSA. In nucleotides, the CDR3 is TGTGCCAGCAGCCTTTCCGCTGGCACTGAAGCTTTCTTT. Amino acid sequence: CASSLSAGTEAFF.

The genes are TRBV14 and TRBJ1-3; D gene ambiguous. Germline CDR1 is SGHDN and CDR2 is FVKESK. The CDR3 sequence is 15 residues long. Trimming left V 3 bases short and J 0 bases short, with 9 bases between. This chain's CDR3 is CASSQGTFSGNTIYF. Written as DNA, the CDR3 is TGTGCCAGCAGCCAGGGCACCTTCTCTGGAAACACCATATATTTT. The full variable domain, rest sourced from reference TRBV14 and TRBJ1-3, is EAGVTQFPSHSVIEKGQTVTLRCDPISGHDNLYWYRRVMGKEIKFLLHFVKESKQDESGMPNNRFLAERTGGTYSTLKVQPAELEDSGVYFCASSQGTFSGNTIYFGEGSWLTVV.

The chain joins TRBV5-4 to TRBJ1-6; D is unclear. With 4 bases removed from V and 8 bases from J, the gap between germline ends came to 7 bases. From germline, CDR1 is SGHNT and CDR2 YYREEE (reference sequence). This CDR3 has 12 residues. The CDR3 sequence is CASSSGYSPLHF. CDR3 coding DNA: TGTGCCAGCAGCAGTGGGTATTCACCCCTCCACTTT.

The table lists this clone with a count of one. The CDR3 is CASSDGGRPTYEQYF. The CDR3 DNA is TGCGCCAGCAGTGACGGCGGGAGGCCTACCTACGAGCAGTACTTC. The J gene is TRBJ2-7, the V gene TRBV10-1; 8 positions match TRBD2. V shed 3 bases, J shed 2 bases, and the junction held 6 bases outside the gene matches. Germline lookup yields CDR1 WNHNN and CDR2 SYGVQD (reference sequence). The CDR3 totals 15 residues.

This sequence joins TRBV6-1 and TRBJ2-3; D not resolved. Per the germline V gene, CDR1 is MNHNS and CDR2 is SASEGT. The CDR3 loop spans 12 amino acids. The V gene lost 1 base and the J gene lost 7 bases, with 6 bases spanning the gap. CDR3 DNA sequence: TGTGCCAGCAGTGAAGGGTTTCATACGCAGTATTTT. Protein: CASSEGFHTQYF.

J is TRBJ1-2 and V is TRBV11-2; D gene ambiguous. CDR1 and CDR2 (germline): SGHAT, FQNNGV. V dropped 1 base and J dropped 6 bases, with 12 bases sitting between them. The length of the CDR3 is 14 residues. The CDR3 DNA follows: TGTGCCAGCAGCTTAGGAGGCGTCTCGAATGGCTACACCTTC. Its translation: CASSLGGVSNGYTF.

The V and J genes are TRBV5-1 and TRBJ2-7; D remains unclear. There are 13 residues in the CDR3. Trimming took off 3 bases at V and 3 bases at J, with 10 bases between the two ends. Per germline, CDR1 SGHRS and CDR2 YFSETQ. CDR3 protein: CASSSLPGYEQYF. Here the CDR3 DNA reads TGCGCCAGCAGCTCCTTACCGGGCTACGAGCAGTACTTC.

Remarks on this clone: Other DNA sequences within the sample encode an identical CDR3. The V and J genes are TRBV28 and TRBJ2-7; 11 bases are shared with TRBD1. The CDR3 runs to 14 residues. The germline CDR1 and CDR2 sequences are MDHEN and SYDVKM. J gave up 4 bases and V 6 bases, and 5 bases lay outside the gene matches. The CDR3 nucleotides are TGTGCCAGCAGGCCCGGACAGGGGGCTTACGAGCAGTACTTC. It codes for CASRPGQGAYEQYF. The whole variable domain, remainder taken from reference TRBV28 and TRBJ2-7, is DVKVTQSSRYLVKRTGEKVFLECVQDMDHENMFWYRQDPGLGLRLIYFSYDVKMKEKGDIPEGYSVSREKKERFSLILESASTNQTSMYLCASRPGQGAYEQYFGPGTRLTVT.

J is TRBJ2-7 and V is TRBV5-1; tentatively, D is TRBD2 (5 bases). The CDR3 totals 14 residues. Germline-derived CDR1 and CDR2 are SGHRS and YFSETQ. V lost 3 bases to trimming and J lost 3 bases, with 13 bases between them. CDR3 amino acids: CASSSAGDYYEQYF. CDR3 DNA: TGCGCCAGCAGCTCAGCCGGGGATTACTACGAGCAGTACTTC.

V usage is TRBV5-1 and J usage is TRBJ1-5; no clear D gene. The V and J ends lost 2 bases and 5 bases respectively, with 11 bases between them. This CDR3 spans 14 amino acids. Germline V gene sequence: CDR1 SGHRS, CDR2 YFSETQ. CDR3 residues: CASSFVGGDQPQHF. In DNA form, the CDR3 reads TGCGCCAGCAGCTTCGTCGGTGGGGATCAGCCCCAGCATTTT.

In DNA, the CDR3 is TGTGCCAGCAGCAACCCTCGACAGGGAGGGGCCTACGAGCAGTACTTC. The encoded protein is CASSNPRQGGAYEQYF. The V gene is TRBV21-1, the J gene TRBJ2-7. TRBV21-1 is listed as a pseudogene. The CDR3 is 16 amino acids.

The V gene is TRBV7-2, the J gene TRBJ2-5, with 8 nucleotides matching TRBD2. J lost 0 bases, V lost 5 bases, and 5 bases had no gene match. This CDR3 is built from 15 residues. From germline, CDR1 is SGHTA and CDR2 FQGNSA. The chain's CDR3 is CASSPNGGDQETQYF. The CDR3 region has the DNA TGTGCCAGCAGCCCGAACGGGGGGGACCAAGAGACCCAGTACTTC.

J is TRBJ2-2 and V is TRBV5-1; perhaps TRBD1 as D (6 bases). CDR1 and CDR2 from the germline V gene are SGHRS and YFSETQ. CDR3 size: 16 residues. With 3 bases removed from V and 6 bases from J, the gap between germline ends came to 18 bases. For the CDR3, the DNA is TGCGCCAGCAGCTCGGAACAGGGACCAACGGCCGGGGAGCTGTTTTTT. It encodes CASSSEQGPTAGELFF.

V gene TRBV19 combines with J gene TRBJ1-6, with D perhaps TRBD1 (5 bases). V lost 6 bases and J 0 bases, leaving 15 bases between the germline ends. The CDR3 length is 17 residues. Per germline, CDR1 LNHDA and CDR2 SQIVND (reference sequence). The CDR3 protein is CASSIDRISSYNSPLHF. The CDR3 DNA sequence: TGTGCCAGTAGCATTGACAGAATTAGCTCCTATAATTCACCCCTCCACTTT.

This chain links TRBV11-3 with TRBJ1-5; D unclear. Germline V gene sequence: CDR1 SGHNT, CDR2 YENEEA. Trimming shortened V by 5 bases and J by 2 bases, and 13 bases separated the two germline ends. This CDR3 spans 15 amino acids. The CDR3, as DNA: TGTGCCAGCAGCCCCCAGGAGGAAGGCAATCAGCCCCAGCATTTT. Translating gives CASSPQEEGNQPQHF.

About this clone: The same CDR3 arises from other DNA sequences in this sample as well. The chain combines TRBV28 with TRBJ2-3; a possible D gene is TRBD1 (5 bases). V lost 0 bases, J lost 3 bases, and 10 bases lay in between. This CDR3 is 15 amino acids long. From germline, CDR1 is MDHEN and CDR2 SYDVKM. CDR3 coding DNA: TGTGCCAGCAGTTTATGGGGGCGTAGTACAGATACGCAGTATTTT. Encoded protein: CASSLWGRSTDTQYF.

The rearrangement joins TRBV5-1 to TRBJ1-4, with 7 nucleotides matching TRBD1. From germline, CDR1 is SGHRS and CDR2 YFSETQ. V lost 4 bases, J lost 0 bases, and 6 bases stayed unmatched. CDR3 length: 16 amino acids. The CDR3 sequence is CASSVGTDATNEKLFF. CDR3 in DNA: TGCGCCAGCAGCGTCGGGACAGACGCAACTAATGAAAAACTGTTTTTT.

The chain employs TRBV10-1 and TRBJ2-1; TRBD2 might be the D (5 bases). The CDR3 contains 16 residues. Trimming took off 4 bases at V and 7 bases at J, with 20 bases between the two ends. The germline V gene has CDR1 WNHNN and CDR2 SYGVQD (reference sequence). The CDR3 region has the DNA TGCGCCAGCAGTGGTGGAGCAGCGCTCGGGAAAAATGAGCAGTTCTTC. Protein sequence: CASSGGAALGKNEQFF.

V and J are TRBV9 and TRBJ1-1; TRBD1 aligns across 8 bases. Losses at the gene ends were 3 bases for V and 1 base for J; bases not matched to a gene: 2. CDR3 size: 14 residues. The germline V gene has CDR1 SGDLS and CDR2 YYNGEE. The CDR3 DNA reads as TGTGCCAGCAGCGGAGACAGGGGGAACACTGAAGCTTTCTTT. Protein product: CASSGDRGNTEAFF.

The chain is built from TRBV5-1 and TRBJ2-1; no clear D. This CDR3 spans 13 amino acids. Germline loops: CDR1 SGHRS, CDR2 YFSETQ. Trimming removed 2 bases from V and 2 bases from J, with 5 bases in between. CDR3 sequence (DNA): TGCGCCAGCAGCTTAAGGACCTACAATGAGCAGTTCTTC. It encodes CASSLRTYNEQFF. The complete variable domain, with remaining parts taken from reference TRBV5-1 and TRBJ2-1, reads KAGVTQTPRYLIKTRGQQVTLSCSPISGHRSVSWYQQTPGQGLQFLFEYFSETQRNKGNFPGRFSGRQFSNSRSEMNVSTLELGDSALYLCASSLRTYNEQFFGPGTRLTVL.

This clone has more than one count but fewer than ten. The chain uses TRBV7-6 and TRBJ2-1; no firm D call. V was cut by 5 bases and J by 0 bases, with 2 bases left in between. Germline V lookup: CDR1 SGHVS, CDR2 FNYEAQ. This CDR3 contains 12 residues. The CDR3 bases are TGTGCCAGCAGCCACTCCTACAATGAGCAGTTCTTC. As protein: CASSHSYNEQFF.